A single T cell receptor beta chain is shown here with its context. The CDR3 totals 15 residues. Per germline, CDR1 SGHTA and CDR2 FQGTGA. V was cut by 5 bases and J by 2 bases, with 12 bases left in between. Clones were sequenced by immunoSEQ multiplex PCR, and TCRdb holds only the in-frame ones, with some missing. The sample records roughly 100,000 clones, about 89% being singletons. This specimen comes from a study of blood T cell repertoires in COVID-19. Sequencing used peripheral blood. This clonotype originated in a human donor in a cohort sampled during active COVID-19. The J gene is TRBJ2-2, the V gene TRBV7-3, with D maybe TRBD1 (5 bases). This CDR3 is CASSLTEANTGELFF. Here the CDR3 DNA reads TGTGCCAGCAGCCTGACAGAAGCAAACACCGGGGAGCTGTTTTTT.